The text below deals with one T cell receptor beta chain. No antigen is known for it. These data belong to a study of identifying expanded T cells in peripheral blood. This table comes from immunoSEQ multiplex PCR, and its TCRdb copy is limited to in-frame clones, with some not included. The sample records about 130,000 clones, roughly 90% being singletons. Study-level points and caveats: Two-week clone count variance significantly increased as total template count grew.

This clonotype was obtained from a person aged 18-69 years in good health. Sequenced sample: blood.

CDR3 nucleotides: TGTGCCAGCAGCCCAACGTCCGGCGGCTACGAGCAGTACTTC. This gives the protein CASSPTSGGYEQYF. V is TRBV7-8 and J is TRBJ2-7; D is ambiguous. CDR1 and CDR2 (germline): SGHVS, FQNEAQ. Trimming shortened V by 5 bases and J by 3 bases, and 14 bases separated the two germline ends. The CDR3 loop spans 14 amino acids.